The rows below give T cell receptor beta chains drawn from one sample of a study of blood T cell repertoires in COVID-19. Only in-frame clones appear in the TCRdb table, and some are missing; sequencing was by immunoSEQ multiplex PCR. The sample carries approximately 63,000 clones, roughly 90% recorded once. The sequenced material came from peripheral blood. Receptors were obtained from a woman of 80 years or more with acute or convalescent COVID-19. The conserved cysteine and the conserved F or W are not part of the CDR3 here.

cdr3_length,j_call,v_call,cdr3_aa
13,TRBJ2-5,TRBV27,ASSRQTGDGGTQY
15,TRBJ1-4,TRBV15,ATSRASSGQGNEKLF
13,TRBJ2-5,TRBV9,ASSVIAGGEETQY
13,TRBJ2-2,TRBV5-1,ASSPVQRLAGELF
11,TRBJ2-3,TRBV7-3,ASSLSGGDTQY
11,TRBJ1-2,TRBV5-6,ASSLGRGTGYT
12,TRBJ1-6,TRBV6-5,ASSRTGPNSPLH
13,TRBJ2-5,TRBV3-1/TRBV3-2,ASSQRLADQETQY
11,TRBJ1-5,TRBV7-2,ASSLARYQPQH
12,TRBJ2-7,TRBV7-3,ASSRTGTSYEQY
10,TRBJ2-3,TRBV19,ASSINRDTQY
12,TRBJ1-4,TRBV5-1,ASSLGRGSEKLF
14,TRBJ1-1,TRBV28,ASSPTGQGAVTEAF
14,TRBJ1-1,TRBV27,ASRRKPTGLDTEAF
13,TRBJ2-1,TRBV9,ASSVGAGAYNEQF
15,TRBJ1-6,TRBV27,ASSLDLRGSYNSPLH
13,TRBJ1-4,TRBV18,ASSPLGTANEKLF
13,TRBJ1-5,TRBV23-1,ASRGTGGSAQPQH
14,TRBJ1-2,TRBV7-9,ASALRFGGSNYGYT
11,TRBJ2-3,TRBV24-1,ATCSGVTDTQY
13,TRBJ2-3,TRBV19,ASSTSGWETDTQY
11,TRBJ2-5,TRBV5-4,ASSLVLGETQY
13,TRBJ1-5,TRBV2,ASSAQGAVNQPQH
13,TRBJ1-4,TRBV7-6,ASSLDGTGDEKLF